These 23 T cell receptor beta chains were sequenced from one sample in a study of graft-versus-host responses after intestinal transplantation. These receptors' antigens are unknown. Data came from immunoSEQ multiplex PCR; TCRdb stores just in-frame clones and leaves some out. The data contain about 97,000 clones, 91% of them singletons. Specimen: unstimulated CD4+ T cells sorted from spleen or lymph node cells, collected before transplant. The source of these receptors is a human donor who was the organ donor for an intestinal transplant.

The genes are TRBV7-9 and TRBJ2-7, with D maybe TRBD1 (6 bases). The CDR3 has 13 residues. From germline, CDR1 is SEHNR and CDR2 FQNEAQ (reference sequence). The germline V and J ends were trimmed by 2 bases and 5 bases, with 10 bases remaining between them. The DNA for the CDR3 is TGTGCCAGCAGCTTAAAACAGGGTAACGAGCAGTACTTC. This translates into CASSLKQGNEQYF. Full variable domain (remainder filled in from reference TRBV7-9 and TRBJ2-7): DTGVSQNPRHKITKRGQNVTFRCDPISEHNRLYWYRQTLGQGPEFLTYFQNEAQLEKSRLLSDRFSAERPKGSFSTLEIQRTEQGDSAMYLCASSLKQGNEQYFGPGTRLTVT.

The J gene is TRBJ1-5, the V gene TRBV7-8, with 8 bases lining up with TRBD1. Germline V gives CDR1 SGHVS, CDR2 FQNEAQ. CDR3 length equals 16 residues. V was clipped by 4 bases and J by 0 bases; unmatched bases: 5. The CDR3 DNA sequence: TGTGCCAGCAGCTCAGGACAGGGACCTAGCAATCAGCCCCAGCATTTT. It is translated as CASSSGQGPSNQPQHF.

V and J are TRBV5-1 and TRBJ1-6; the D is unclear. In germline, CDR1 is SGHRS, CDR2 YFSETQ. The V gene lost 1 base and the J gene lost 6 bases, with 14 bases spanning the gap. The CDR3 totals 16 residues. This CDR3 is CASSLSSPGGNSPLHF. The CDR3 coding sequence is TGCGCCAGCAGCTTGTCCAGCCCGGGAGGTAATTCACCCCTCCACTTT.

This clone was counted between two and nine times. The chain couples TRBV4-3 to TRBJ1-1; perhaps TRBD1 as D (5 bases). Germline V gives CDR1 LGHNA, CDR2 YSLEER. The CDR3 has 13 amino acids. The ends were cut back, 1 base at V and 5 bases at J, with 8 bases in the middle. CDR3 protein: CASSQVRTTEAFF. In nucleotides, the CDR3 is TGCGCCAGCAGCCAAGTTAGGACAACTGAAGCTTTCTTT.

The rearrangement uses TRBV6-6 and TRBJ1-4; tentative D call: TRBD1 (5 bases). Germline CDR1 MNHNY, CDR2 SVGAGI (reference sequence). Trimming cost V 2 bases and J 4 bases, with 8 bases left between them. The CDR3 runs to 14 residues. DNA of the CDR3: TGTGCCAGCAGTTACGGGGGGGATAATGAAAAACTGTTTTTT. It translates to CASSYGGDNEKLFF.

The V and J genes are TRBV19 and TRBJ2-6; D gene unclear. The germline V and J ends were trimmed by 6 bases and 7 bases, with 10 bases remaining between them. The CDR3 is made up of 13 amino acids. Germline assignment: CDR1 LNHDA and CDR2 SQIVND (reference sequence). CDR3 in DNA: TGTGCCAGTAGCCGCTATAGTGCCAACGTCCTGACTTTC. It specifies CASSRYSANVLTF.

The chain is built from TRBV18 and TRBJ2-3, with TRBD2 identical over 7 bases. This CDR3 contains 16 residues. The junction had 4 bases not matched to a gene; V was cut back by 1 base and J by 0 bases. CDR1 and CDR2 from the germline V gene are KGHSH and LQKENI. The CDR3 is CASSPQTSWSTDTQYF. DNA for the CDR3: TGTGCCAGCTCACCACAGACTAGCTGGAGCACAGATACGCAGTATTTT. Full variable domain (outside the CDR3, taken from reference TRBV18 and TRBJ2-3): NAGVMQNPRHLVRRRGQEARLRCSPMKGHSHVYWYRQLPEEGLKFMVYLQKENIIDESGMPKERFSAEFPKEGPSILRIQQVVRGDSAAYFCASSPQTSWSTDTQYFGPGTRLTVL.

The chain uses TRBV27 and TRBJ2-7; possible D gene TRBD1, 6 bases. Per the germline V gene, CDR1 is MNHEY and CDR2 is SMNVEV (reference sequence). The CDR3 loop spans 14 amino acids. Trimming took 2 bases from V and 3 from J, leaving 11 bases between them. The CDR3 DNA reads TGTGCCAGCAGTTTAGTGGGACAACACTACGAGCAGTACTTC. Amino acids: CASSLVGQHYEQYF.

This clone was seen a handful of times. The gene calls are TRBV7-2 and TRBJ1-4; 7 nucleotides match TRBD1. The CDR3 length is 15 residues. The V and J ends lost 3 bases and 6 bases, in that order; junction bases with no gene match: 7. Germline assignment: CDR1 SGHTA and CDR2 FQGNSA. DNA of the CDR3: TGTGCCAGCAGCTTCCCGACAGGGACAGATGAAAAACTGTTTTTT. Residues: CASSFPTGTDEKLFF.

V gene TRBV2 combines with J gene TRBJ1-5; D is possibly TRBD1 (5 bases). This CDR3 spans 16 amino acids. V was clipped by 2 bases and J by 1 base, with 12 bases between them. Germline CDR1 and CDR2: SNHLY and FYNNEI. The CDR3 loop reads CASSEKGPGSNQPQHF. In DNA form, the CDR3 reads TGTGCCAGCAGTGAAAAGGGGCCAGGGAGCAATCAGCCCCAGCATTTT.

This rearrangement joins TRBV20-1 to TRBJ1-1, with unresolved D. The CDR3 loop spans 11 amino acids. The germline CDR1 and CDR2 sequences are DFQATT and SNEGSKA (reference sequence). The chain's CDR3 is CSASVRTEAFF. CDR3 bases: TGCAGCGCGAGTGTGCGCACTGAAGCTTTCTTT.

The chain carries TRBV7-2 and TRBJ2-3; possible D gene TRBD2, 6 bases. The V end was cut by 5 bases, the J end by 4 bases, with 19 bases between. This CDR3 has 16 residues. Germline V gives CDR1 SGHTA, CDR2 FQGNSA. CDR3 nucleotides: TGTGCCAGCAGCCTCGGGGGAGGTGGTAGGCCAGATACGCAGTATTTT. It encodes CASSLGGGGRPDTQYF.

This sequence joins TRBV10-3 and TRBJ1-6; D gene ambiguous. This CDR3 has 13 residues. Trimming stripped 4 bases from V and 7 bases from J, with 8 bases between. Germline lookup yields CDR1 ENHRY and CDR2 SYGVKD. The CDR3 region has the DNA TGTGCCATCAGTGTAAAGCTAAATTCACCCCTCCACTTT. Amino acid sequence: CAISVKLNSPLHF.

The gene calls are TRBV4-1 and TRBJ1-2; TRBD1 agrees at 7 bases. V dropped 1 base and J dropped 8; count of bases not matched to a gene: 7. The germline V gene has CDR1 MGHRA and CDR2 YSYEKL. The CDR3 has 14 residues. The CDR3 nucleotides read TGCGCCAGCAGCCAAGCGGGACAGTTGAGGGGCTACACCTTC. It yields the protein CASSQAGQLRGYTF.

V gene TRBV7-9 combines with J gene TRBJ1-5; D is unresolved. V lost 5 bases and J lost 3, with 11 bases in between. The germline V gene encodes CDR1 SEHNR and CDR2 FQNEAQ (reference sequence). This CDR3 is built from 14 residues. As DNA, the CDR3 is TGTGCCAGCAGCCGTGGAGGGCTCAATCAGCCCCAGCATTTT. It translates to CASSRGGLNQPQHF.

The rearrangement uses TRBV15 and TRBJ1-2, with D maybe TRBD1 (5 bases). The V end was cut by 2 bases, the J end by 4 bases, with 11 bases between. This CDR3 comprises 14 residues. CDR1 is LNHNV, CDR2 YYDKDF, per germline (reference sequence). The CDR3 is CATSRQGSSYGYTF. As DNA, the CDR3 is TGTGCCACCAGCAGACAGGGTTCGAGCTATGGCTACACCTTC. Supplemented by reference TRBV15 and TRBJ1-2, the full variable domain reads DAMVIQNPRYQVTQFGKPVTLSCSQTLNHNVMYWYQQKSSQAPKLLFHYYDKDFNNEADTPDNFQSRRPNTSFCFLDIRSPGLGDTAMYLCATSRQGSSYGYTFGSGTRLTVV.

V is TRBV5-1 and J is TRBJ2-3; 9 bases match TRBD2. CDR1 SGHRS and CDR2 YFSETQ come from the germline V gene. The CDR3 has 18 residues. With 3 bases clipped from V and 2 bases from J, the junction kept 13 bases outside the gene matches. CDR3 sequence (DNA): TGCGCCAGCAGCTCCGGGTGGACAGCGGGGGGCGTCACAGATACGCAGTATTTT. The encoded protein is CASSSGWTAGGVTDTQYF.

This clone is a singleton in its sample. The DNA for the CDR3 is TGTGCCAGCAGACCTGTATCGGCTGAAGCTTTCTTT. Its translation is CASRPVSAEAFF. The chain couples TRBV6-6 to TRBJ1-1; no clear D gene. CDR3 length: 12 amino acids. From germline, CDR1 is MNHNY and CDR2 SVGAGI (reference sequence). Trimming pared 6 bases from V and 6 bases from J, leaving 11 bases between.

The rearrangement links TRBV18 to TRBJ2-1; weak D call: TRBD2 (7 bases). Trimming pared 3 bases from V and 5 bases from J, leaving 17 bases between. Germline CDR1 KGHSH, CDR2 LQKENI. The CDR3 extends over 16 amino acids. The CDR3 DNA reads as TGTGCCAGCTCACCGTTGGGAGGGGGATTTAACAATGAGCAGTTCTTC. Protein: CASSPLGGGFNNEQFF.

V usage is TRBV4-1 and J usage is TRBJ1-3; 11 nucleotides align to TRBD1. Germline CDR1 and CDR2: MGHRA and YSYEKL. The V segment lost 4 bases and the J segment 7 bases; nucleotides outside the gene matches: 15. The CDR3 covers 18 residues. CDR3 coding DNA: TGCGCCAGCAGCCTTATACCGGGACAGGGGGTGGTAAAGAACACCATATATTTT. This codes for CASSLIPGQGVVKNTIYF.

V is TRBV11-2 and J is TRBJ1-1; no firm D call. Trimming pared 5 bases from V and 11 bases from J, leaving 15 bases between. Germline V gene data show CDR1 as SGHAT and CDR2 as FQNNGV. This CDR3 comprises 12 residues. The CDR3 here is CASSPLRGQAFF. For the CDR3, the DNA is TGTGCCAGCAGCCCCCTGAGAGGCCAGGCTTTCTTT.

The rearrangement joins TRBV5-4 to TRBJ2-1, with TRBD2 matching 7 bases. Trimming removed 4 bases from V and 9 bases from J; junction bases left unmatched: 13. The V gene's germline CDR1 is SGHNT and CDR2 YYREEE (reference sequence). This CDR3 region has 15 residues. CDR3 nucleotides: TGTGCCAGCAGCGCCCCGTCTGGGGGACTAAGTGAGCAGTTCTTC. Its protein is CASSAPSGGLSEQFF.

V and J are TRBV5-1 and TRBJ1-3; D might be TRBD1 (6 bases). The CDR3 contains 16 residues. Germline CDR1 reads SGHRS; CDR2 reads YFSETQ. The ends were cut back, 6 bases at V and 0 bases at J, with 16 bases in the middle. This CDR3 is CASTPGVLSSGNTIYF. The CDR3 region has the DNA TGCGCCAGCACCCCAGGGGTTCTTAGCTCTGGAAACACCATATATTTT.